This T cell receptor beta chain derives from a study of CXCR3-negative and CXCR3-positive naive CD8 T cells. Study-level results: Naive cells used TRBV-TRBJ genes in much the same way whether CXCR3-negative or CXCR3-positive; memory cells did not. Both of the naive subsets showed about the same high diversity, but memory CD8+ cells had much less. The naive subsets expressed comparable surface CD5, and the authors inferred TCR strength from TRB CDR3 properties.

This clonotype is labeled medium-sized based on frequency. Its target is not known. The TRB cDNA libraries were prepared by 5' RACE with UMI labels. TCRdb re-called the 5' RACE reads and shows each CDR3 protein once, DNA omitted. This sample's table has over 35,000 distinct CDR3 sequences. Germline V CDR1 and CDR2: MNHNS, SASEGT. The CDR3 extends over 14 amino acids. This chain uses TRBV6-1 with TRBJ2-5; TCRdb returns TRBD1, unconfirmable since there is no DNA. Sequenced sample: naive CXCR3- CD8+ T cells from blood. Described subset: CD45RO-CCR7+CD27+CD95- naive CD8+ T cells lacking CXCR3 (TNR3-). The receptor comes from a human donor in good health. Some clones in this sample may be carry-over from other donors' samples. This chain's CDR3 is CASNIDRAWETQYF.